This TCR beta chain appears in the sequencing data of a study of shared clonotypes between healthy human individuals. Across several immunoSEQ plates, the genomic DNA of each subset was split evenly. Ten immunoSEQ deep assay plates held the unsorted PBMC DNA. Measured with immunoSEQ multiplex PCR; TCRdb has only the in-frame clones, and not every one. This table holds 520,000 or so clones, 75% to 85% found once. Trimming shortened V by 5 bases and J by 5 bases, and 16 bases separated the two germline ends. The CDR3 spans 15 residues. Germline lookup yields CDR1 LNHDA and CDR2 SQIVND (reference sequence). Every donor, a Caucasian adult, lived in Nashville, Tennessee. With unsorted samples, genomic DNA was obtained from 75 million to 90 million PBMCs.

Source material: PBMCs. V usage is TRBV19 and J usage is TRBJ1-5; D remains ambiguous. The sequence was collected from a woman between 35 and 50 years old in good health. Some clones in this sample may be carry-over from other donors' samples. DNA for the CDR3: TGTGCCAGTAGTTCCACAAGGCGGGGAGATCAGCCCCAGCATTTT. It is translated as CASSSTRRGDQPQHF.